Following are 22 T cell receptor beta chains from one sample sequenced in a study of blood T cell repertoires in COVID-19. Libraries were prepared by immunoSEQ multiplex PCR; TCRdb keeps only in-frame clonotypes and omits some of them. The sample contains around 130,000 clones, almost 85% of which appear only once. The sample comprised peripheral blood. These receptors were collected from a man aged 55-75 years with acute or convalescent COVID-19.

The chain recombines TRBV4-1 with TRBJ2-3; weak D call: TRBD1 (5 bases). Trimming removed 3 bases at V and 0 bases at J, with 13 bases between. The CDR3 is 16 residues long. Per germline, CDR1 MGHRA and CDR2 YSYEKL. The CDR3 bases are TGCGCCAGCAGCCACGAAAGGGGCGACAGCACAGATACGCAGTATTTT. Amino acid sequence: CASSHERGDSTDTQYF.

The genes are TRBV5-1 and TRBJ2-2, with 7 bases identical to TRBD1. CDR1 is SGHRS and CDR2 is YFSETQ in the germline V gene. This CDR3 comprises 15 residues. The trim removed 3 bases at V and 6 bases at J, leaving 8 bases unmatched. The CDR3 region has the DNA TGCGCCAGCAGCTCGGGACAGAGGATAGCCGGGGAGCTGTTTTTT. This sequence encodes CASSSGQRIAGELFF.

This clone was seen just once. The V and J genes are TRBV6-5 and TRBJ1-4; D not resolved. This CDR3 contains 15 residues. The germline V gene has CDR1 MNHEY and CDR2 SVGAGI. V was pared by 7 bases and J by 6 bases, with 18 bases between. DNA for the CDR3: TGTGCCAGCACCCCATCCCCCGGGGAGCATGAAAAACTGTTTTTT. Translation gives CASTPSPGEHEKLFF.

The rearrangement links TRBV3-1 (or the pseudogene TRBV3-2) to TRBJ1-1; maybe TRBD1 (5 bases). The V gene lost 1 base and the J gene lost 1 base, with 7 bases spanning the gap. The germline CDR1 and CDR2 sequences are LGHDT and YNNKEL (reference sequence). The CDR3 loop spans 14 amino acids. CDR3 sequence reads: CASSQGQTNTEAFF. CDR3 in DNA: TGTGCCAGCAGCCAAGGACAGACGAACACTGAAGCTTTCTTT.

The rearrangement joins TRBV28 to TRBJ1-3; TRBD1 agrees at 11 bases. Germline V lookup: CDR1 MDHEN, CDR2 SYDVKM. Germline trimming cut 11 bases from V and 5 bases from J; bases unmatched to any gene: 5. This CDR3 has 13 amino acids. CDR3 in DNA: TGTGCCTCAGGGACAGGGGGTCGAAACACCATATATTTT. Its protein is CASGTGGRNTIYF.

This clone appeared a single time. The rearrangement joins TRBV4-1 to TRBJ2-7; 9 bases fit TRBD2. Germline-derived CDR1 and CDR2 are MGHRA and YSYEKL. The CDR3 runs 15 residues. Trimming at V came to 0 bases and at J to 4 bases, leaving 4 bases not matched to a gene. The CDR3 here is CASSQEQRGVYEQYF. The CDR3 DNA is TGCGCCAGCAGCCAAGAACAGCGGGGGGTGTACGAGCAGTACTTC.

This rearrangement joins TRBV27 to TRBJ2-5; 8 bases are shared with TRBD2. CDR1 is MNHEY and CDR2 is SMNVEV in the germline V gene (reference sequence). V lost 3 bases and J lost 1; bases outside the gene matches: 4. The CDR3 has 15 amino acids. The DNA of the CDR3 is TGTGCCAGCAGTTTTACGGGAGGGATCCAAGAGACCCAGTACTTC. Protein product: CASSFTGGIQETQYF.

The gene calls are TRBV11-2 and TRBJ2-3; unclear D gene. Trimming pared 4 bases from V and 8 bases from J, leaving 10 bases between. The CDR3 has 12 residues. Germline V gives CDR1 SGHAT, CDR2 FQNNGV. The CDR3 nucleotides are TGTGCCAGCAGCTATACTATGGGTACGCAGTATTTT. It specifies CASSYTMGTQYF.

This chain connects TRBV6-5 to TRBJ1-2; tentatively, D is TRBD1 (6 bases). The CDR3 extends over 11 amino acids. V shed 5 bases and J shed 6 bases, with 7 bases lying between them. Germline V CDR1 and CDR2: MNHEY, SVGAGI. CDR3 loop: CASSQGHGYTF. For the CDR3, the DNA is TGTGCCAGCAGTCAGGGGCATGGCTACACCTTC.

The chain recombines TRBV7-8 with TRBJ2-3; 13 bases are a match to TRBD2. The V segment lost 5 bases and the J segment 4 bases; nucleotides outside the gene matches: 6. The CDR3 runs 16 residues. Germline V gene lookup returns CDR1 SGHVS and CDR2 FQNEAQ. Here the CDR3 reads CASSARTSGSPDTQYF. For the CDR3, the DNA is TGTGCCAGCAGCGCCCGGACTAGCGGGAGCCCAGATACGCAGTATTTT.

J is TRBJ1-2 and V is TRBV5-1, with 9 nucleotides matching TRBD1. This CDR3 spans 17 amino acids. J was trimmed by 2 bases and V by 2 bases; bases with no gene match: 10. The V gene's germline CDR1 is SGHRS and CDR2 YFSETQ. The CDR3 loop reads CASSFSWDRAPNYGYTF. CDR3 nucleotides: TGCGCCAGCAGCTTCTCATGGGACAGGGCCCCCAACTATGGCTACACCTTC. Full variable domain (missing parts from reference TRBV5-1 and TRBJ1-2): KAGVTQTPRYLIKTRGQQVTLSCSPISGHRSVSWYQQTPGQGLQFLFEYFSETQRNKGNFPGRFSGRQFSNSRSEMNVSTLELGDSALYLCASSFSWDRAPNYGYTFGSGTRLTVV.

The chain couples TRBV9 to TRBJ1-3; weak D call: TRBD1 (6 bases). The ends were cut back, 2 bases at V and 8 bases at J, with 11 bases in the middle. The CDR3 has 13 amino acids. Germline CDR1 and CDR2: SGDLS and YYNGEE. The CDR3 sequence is CASSVTGLHTIYF. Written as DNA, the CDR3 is TGTGCCAGCAGCGTTACAGGGTTGCACACCATATATTTT.

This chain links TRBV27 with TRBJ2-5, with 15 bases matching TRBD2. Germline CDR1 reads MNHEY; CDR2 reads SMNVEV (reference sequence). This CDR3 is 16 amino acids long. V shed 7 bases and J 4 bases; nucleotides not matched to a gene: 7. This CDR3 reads CASTRTSGGAVETQYF. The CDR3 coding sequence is TGTGCCAGCACCCGGACTAGCGGGGGGGCTGTAGAGACCCAGTACTTC.

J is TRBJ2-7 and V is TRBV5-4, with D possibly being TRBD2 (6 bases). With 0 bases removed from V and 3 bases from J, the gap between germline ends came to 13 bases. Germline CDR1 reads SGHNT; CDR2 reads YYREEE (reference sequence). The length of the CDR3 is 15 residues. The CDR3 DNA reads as TGTGCCAGCAGCTTGGCCGCGGGATCTATCTACGAGCAGTACTTC. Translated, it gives CASSLAAGSIYEQYF.

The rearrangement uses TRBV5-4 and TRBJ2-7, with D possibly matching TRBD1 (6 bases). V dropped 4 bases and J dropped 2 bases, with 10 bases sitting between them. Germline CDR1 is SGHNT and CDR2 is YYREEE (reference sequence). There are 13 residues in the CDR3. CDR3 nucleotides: TGTGCCAGCAGCGCCGGGACACCCTACGAGCAGTACTTC. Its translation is CASSAGTPYEQYF.

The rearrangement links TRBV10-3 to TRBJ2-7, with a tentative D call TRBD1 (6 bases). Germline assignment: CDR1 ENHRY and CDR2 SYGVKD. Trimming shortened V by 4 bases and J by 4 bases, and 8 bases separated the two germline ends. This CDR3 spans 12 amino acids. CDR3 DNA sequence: TGTGCCATCAGTGTACAGGGTTACGAGCAGTACTTC. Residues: CAISVQGYEQYF.

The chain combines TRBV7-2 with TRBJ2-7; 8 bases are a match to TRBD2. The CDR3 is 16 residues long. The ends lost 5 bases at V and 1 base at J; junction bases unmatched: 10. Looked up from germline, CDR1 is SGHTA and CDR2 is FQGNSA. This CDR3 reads CASSGGGRRFSYEQYF. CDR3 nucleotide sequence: TGTGCCAGCAGCGGGGGCGGGAGGAGATTTTCCTACGAGCAGTACTTC.

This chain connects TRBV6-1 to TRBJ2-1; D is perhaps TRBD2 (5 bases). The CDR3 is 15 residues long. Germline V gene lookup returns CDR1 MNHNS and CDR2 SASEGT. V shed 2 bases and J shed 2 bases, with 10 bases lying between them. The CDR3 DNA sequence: TGTGCCAGCAGTGAAACCGGGAACGCCTACAATGAGCAGTTCTTC. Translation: CASSETGNAYNEQFF.

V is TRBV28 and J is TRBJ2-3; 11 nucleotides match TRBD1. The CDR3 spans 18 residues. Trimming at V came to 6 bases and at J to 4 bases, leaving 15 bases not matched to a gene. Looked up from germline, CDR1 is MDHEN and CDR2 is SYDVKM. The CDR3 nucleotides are TGTGCCAGCAGCCATAGGACAGGGGGCGCTGAAGTCGCAGATACGCAGTATTTT. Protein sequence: CASSHRTGGAEVADTQYF.

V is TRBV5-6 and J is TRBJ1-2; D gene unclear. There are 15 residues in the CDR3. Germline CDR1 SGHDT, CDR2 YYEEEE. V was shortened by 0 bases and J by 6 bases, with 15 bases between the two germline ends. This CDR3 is CASSLDSGFGNGYTF. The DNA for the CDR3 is TGTGCCAGCAGCTTGGATTCGGGGTTCGGCAATGGCTACACCTTC. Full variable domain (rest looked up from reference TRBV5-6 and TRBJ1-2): DAGVTQSPTHLIKTRGQQVTLRCSPKSGHDTVSWYQQALGQGPQFIFQYYEEEERQRGNFPDRFSGHQFPNYSSELNVNALLLGDSALYLCASSLDSGFGNGYTFGSGTRLTVV.

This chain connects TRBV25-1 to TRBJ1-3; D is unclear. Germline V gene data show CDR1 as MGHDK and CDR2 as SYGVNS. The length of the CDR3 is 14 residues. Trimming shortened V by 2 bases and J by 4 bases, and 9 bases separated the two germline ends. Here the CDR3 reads CASSEEKSGNTIYF. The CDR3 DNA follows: TGTGCCAGCAGTGAAGAGAAATCCGGAAACACCATATATTTT.

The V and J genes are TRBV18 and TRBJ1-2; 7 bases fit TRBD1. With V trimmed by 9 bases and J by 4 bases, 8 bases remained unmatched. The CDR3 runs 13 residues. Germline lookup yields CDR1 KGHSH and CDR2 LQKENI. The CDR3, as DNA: TGTGCCAGTAATACACGGGACAGCTATGGCTACACCTTC. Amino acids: CASNTRDSYGYTF.